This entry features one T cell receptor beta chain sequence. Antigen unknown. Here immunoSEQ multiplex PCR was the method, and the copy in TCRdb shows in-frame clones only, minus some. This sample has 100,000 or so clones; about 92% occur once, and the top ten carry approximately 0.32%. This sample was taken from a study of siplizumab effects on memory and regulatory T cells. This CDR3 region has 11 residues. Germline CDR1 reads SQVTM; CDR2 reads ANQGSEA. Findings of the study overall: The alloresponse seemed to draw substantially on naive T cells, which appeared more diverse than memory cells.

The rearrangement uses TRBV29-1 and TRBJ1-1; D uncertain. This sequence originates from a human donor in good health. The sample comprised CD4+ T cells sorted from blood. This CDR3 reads CTCGERTEAFF. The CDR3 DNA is TGCACCTGCGGGGAACGGACTGAAGCTTTCTTT.